These T cell receptor beta chains were read from a single sample in a study of technical replicates of blood from a few donors. Sequencing was performed with immunoSEQ multiplex PCR; in TCRdb, only in-frame clones are kept and a portion is missing. The sample holds 75,000 to 95,000 clones; 92% are singletons and the top ten take over 0.2%. The sequencing input was T cells isolated from PBMCs. These receptors came from a human donor in good health. The conserved cysteine and the conserved F or W are not part of the CDR3 here. Clone size, where shown, is once, few, many, or a class for clones that have expanded.

abundance	v_gene	j_gene	len	CDR3aa
-	TRBV10-2	TRBJ2-3	11	ASSESGTGTQY
-	TRBV28	TRBJ2-6	15	ASSSPGTGSGANVLT
once	TRBV9	TRBJ2-7	18	ASSVVAQFHWTFGSYEQY
few	TRBV7-9	TRBJ2-2	11	ASRDSNTGELF
-	TRBV5-1	TRBJ2-3	15	ASSHQTGTGVTDTQY
-	TRBV7-9	TRBJ2-7	14	ATRVSRTIGSYEQY
-	TRBV15	TRBJ1-2	15	ATSRAIGSGGPYGYT
-	TRBV5-1	TRBJ2-2	12	ASSLGTGSGELF
-	TRBV27	TRBJ1-2	11	ASSLTGTYGYT
once	TRBV6-5	TRBJ2-2	12	ASKGQGNTGELF
-	TRBV10-3	TRBJ2-1	11	AISDGGADEQF
-	TRBV4-1	TRBJ2-7	16	ASSQDFSALAGPFGQY
once	TRBV5-4	TRBJ2-1	13	ASSLIGTGVDEQF
-	TRBV11-2	TRBJ2-5	13	ASSSRRTIQETQY
-	TRBV27	TRBJ1-1	16	ASSLLGVRTGLGTEAF
-	TRBV5-1	TRBJ1-3	11	ASSLNSINTIY
-	TRBV27	TRBJ2-7	13	ASSLGGTAFYEQY
-	TRBV28	TRBJ2-7	11	ASSGQGPYEQY
-	TRBV18	TRBJ2-3	12	ASSGQGGTDTQY
once	TRBV28	TRBJ2-3	13	ASTPSGFSTDTQY
-	TRBV19	TRBJ2-4	13	ASSRTGGLGNIQY
-	TRBV28	TRBJ1-5	12	ASRLLYSNQPQH
-	TRBV9	TRBJ1-1	12	ASSVGDTINEAF
-	TRBV19	TRBJ2-7	10	ASSIGGNEQY
-	TRBV4-1	TRBJ2-7	16	ASSRPLASGRETYEQY
-	TRBV27	TRBJ2-1	12	ASSLLSRGNEQF
-	TRBV7-9	TRBJ2-3	11	ASSPRGTDTQY
-	TRBV6-1	TRBJ2-7	11	ASSPNQVYEQY
-	TRBV2	TRBJ2-7	12	ASTPLQGAYEQY
-	TRBV28	TRBJ2-7	10	ASTQGAPEQY
-	TRBV6-5	TRBJ2-7	14	ASSYGQGRVKGEQY
-	TRBV7-8	TRBJ1-2	10	ASSLDRGYHT
-	TRBV14	TRBJ2-5	12	ASSQATSWETQY
-	TRBV28	TRBJ2-7	12	ASTSPNRDYEQY
few	TRBV9	TRBJ1-3	10	ASSGYKNTIY
-	TRBV18	TRBJ1-1	11	ASSRSTGLPAF
-	TRBV11-3	TRBJ2-7	13	ASSLAGQGIYEQY
-	TRBV7-2	TRBJ2-5	12	ASSLGGSGKTQY
-	TRBV7-2	TRBJ2-7	13	ASRNGGGSSYEQY
once	TRBV28	TRBJ1-5	15	ASSLSEGGWSNQPQH
-	TRBV7-9	TRBJ1-2	11	ASRPRQGDGYT
-	TRBV7-6	TRBJ1-5	12	ASSLGSGNQPQH